This is a list of T cell receptor beta chains from one sample in a study of T cell responses to AZD1222 COVID-19 vaccine. The repertoire was sequenced with immunoSEQ multiplex PCR; TCRdb's copy has only in-frame clones and lacks some. This sample yields 65,000 to 100,000 clones, of which under 95% are seen a single time; around 8% belongs to the top ten. Sample: peripheral blood, taken 28 days after the second AZD1222 dose. The receptors were sampled from an adult who received the AZD1222 COVID-19 vaccine. CDR3s include the opening cysteine and the closing phenylalanine or tryptophan. The order of the fields is D gene, V gene, clone size, J gene, CDR3 DNA, CDR3 protein. A D gene is named only where the DNA matches it firmly. The size field is filled for only some rows; it gives once, few, many or a size class.

D: -; V: TRBV6-4; size: -; J: TRBJ1-6; DNA: TGTGCCAGCAGTGTTGAAGCTAATAATTCACCCCTCCACTTT; CDR3: CASSVEANNSPLHF
D: -; V: TRBV19; size: -; J: TRBJ1-3; DNA: TGTGCCACAGAGACCTCTGGAAACACCATATATTTT; CDR3: CATETSGNTIYF
D: -; V: TRBV12-5; size: -; J: TRBJ2-1; DNA: TGTGCTAGTGGGAGGGACCTCAGGGATGAGCAGTTCTTC; CDR3: CASGRDLRDEQFF
D: -; V: TRBV28; size: once; J: TRBJ2-1; DNA: TGTGCCAGCTCGGGCGGACCCTCCTACAATGAGCAGTTCTTC; CDR3: CASSGGPSYNEQFF
D: TRBD1; V: TRBV19; size: -; J: TRBJ2-7; DNA: TGTGCCACCCGGACAGGGCCATACGAGCAGTACTTC; CDR3: CATRTGPYEQYF
D: TRBD1; V: TRBV7-9; size: -; J: TRBJ2-7; DNA: TGTGCCAGCAGCTCCAGGACAGGGTCCTACGAGCAGTACTTC; CDR3: CASSSRTGSYEQYF
D: TRBD1; V: TRBV19; size: -; J: TRBJ2-1; DNA: TGTGCCAGTAGTCCCGGACAGGCGTGGGACAATGAGCAGTTCTTC; CDR3: CASSPGQAWDNEQFF
D: TRBD1; V: TRBV24-1; size: -; J: TRBJ1-2; DNA: TGTGCCACCAGTGAAGGGGACAGGGGGCGCGGTGGCTACACCTTC; CDR3: CATSEGDRGRGGYTF
D: -; V: TRBV11-2; size: -; J: TRBJ1-3; DNA: TGTGCCAGCAGCTCCCTGCGAAGGAGCTCTGGAAACACCATATATTTT; CDR3: CASSSLRRSSGNTIYF
D: -; V: TRBV28; size: -; J: TRBJ2-1; DNA: TGTGCCAGCAGTTTAGAGGTTGCGGGATCCTACAATGAGCAGTTCTTC; CDR3: CASSLEVAGSYNEQFF
D: -; V: TRBV2; size: -; J: TRBJ1-2; DNA: TGTGCCAGCAGTTGTGGGGGAGAGGGAGGCTACACCTTC; CDR3: CASSCGGEGGYTF
D: TRBD2; V: TRBV3-1/TRBV3-2; size: once; J: TRBJ2-5; DNA: TGTGCCAGCAGCCAGGAACTAGCGGGAGGGGAGACCCAGTACTTC; CDR3: CASSQELAGGETQYF
D: -; V: TRBV3-1/TRBV3-2; size: -; J: TRBJ1-2; DNA: TGTGCCAGCAGCCAAGGAGGTGGAACCTATGGCTACACCTTC; CDR3: CASSQGGGTYGYTF
D: -; V: TRBV18; size: -; J: TRBJ2-1; DNA: TGTGCCAGCTCATCGGACAGAGAACACTACAATGAGCAGTTCTTC; CDR3: CASSSDREHYNEQFF
D: -; V: TRBV29-1; size: -; J: TRBJ1-2; DNA: TGCAGCGTTGAAACAGGGTTAGACTATGGCTACACCTTC; CDR3: CSVETGLDYGYTF
D: TRBD1; V: TRBV7-2; size: -; J: TRBJ2-7; DNA: TGTGCCAGCAGCTTAGCCAGGGGGAGCGAGCAGTACTTC; CDR3: CASSLARGSEQYF
D: TRBD2; V: TRBV27; size: -; J: TRBJ2-1; DNA: TGTGCCAGCAGTTTTTTAGGGACTAGCGGGAGGGATGAGCAGTTCTTC; CDR3: CASSFLGTSGRDEQFF
D: TRBD1; V: TRBV9; size: few; J: TRBJ1-6; DNA: TGTGCCAGCAGCGCCGGGACAGGAGCGAATTCACCCCTCCACTTT; CDR3: CASSAGTGANSPLHF
D: -; V: TRBV30; size: -; J: TRBJ2-7; DNA: TGTGCCTGGGACATTTCCTACGAGCAGTACTTC; CDR3: CAWDISYEQYF
D: TRBD2; V: TRBV2; size: -; J: TRBJ2-1; DNA: TGTGCCAGCAGTGATGGACTAGCGGGAGGGCCCGATGAGCAGTTCTTC; CDR3: CASSDGLAGGPDEQFF
D: -; V: TRBV7-9; size: -; J: TRBJ1-1; DNA: TGTGCCAGCAGCTTGCTAGGTGGATTGAACACTGAAGCTTTCTTT; CDR3: CASSLLGGLNTEAFF
D: -; V: TRBV29-1; size: -; J: TRBJ2-1; DNA: TGCAGCGTTCGACAGTCCTACAATGAGCAGTTCTTC; CDR3: CSVRQSYNEQFF
D: -; V: TRBV4-3; size: -; J: TRBJ2-2; DNA: TGCGCCAGCAGCCAAAGGTTCACCGGGGAGCTGTTTTTT; CDR3: CASSQRFTGELFF
D: -; V: TRBV29-1; size: -; J: TRBJ2-7; DNA: TGCAGCGGGGGAGGTACGGCGACCTACGAGCAGTACTTC; CDR3: CSGGGTATYEQYF
D: TRBD1; V: TRBV19; size: -; J: TRBJ2-1; DNA: TGTGCCAGCACTACCCCGACAGGGATCAATGAGCAGTTCTTC; CDR3: CASTTPTGINEQFF
D: TRBD2; V: TRBV7-9; size: once; J: TRBJ2-7; DNA: TGTGCCAGCAGCTGGGAGACTAGCGCCTCCTACGAGCAGTACTTC; CDR3: CASSWETSASYEQYF
D: TRBD1; V: TRBV28; size: -; J: TRBJ1-1; DNA: TGTGCCAGCATCCTGAGGGGGCTGAACACTGAAGCTTTCTTT; CDR3: CASILRGLNTEAFF
D: -; V: TRBV7-2; size: -; J: TRBJ1-1; DNA: TGTGCCAGCAGCTTAGGGGCGAACACTGAAGCTTTCTTT; CDR3: CASSLGANTEAFF
D: -; V: TRBV5-4; size: once; J: TRBJ2-1; DNA: TGTGCCAGCAGCGAGGACAGTTCGTACAATGAGCAGTTCTTC; CDR3: CASSEDSSYNEQFF
D: -; V: TRBV7-8; size: -; J: TRBJ1-6; DNA: TGTGCCAGCAGCCTTCGGACGGGAAATAATTCACCCCTCCACTTT; CDR3: CASSLRTGNNSPLHF
D: TRBD1; V: TRBV6-5; size: -; J: TRBJ2-2; DNA: TGTGCCAGCAGAGGCACAGGGGTCACCGGGGAGCTGTTTTTT; CDR3: CASRGTGVTGELFF
D: -; V: TRBV7-9; size: -; J: TRBJ2-7; DNA: TGTGCCAGCAGCCCGCAACCCTCCGACAGGCGACGCTCCTACGAGCAGTACTTC; CDR3: CASSPQPSDRRRSYEQYF
D: -; V: TRBV4-1; size: -; J: TRBJ1-5; DNA: TGCGCCAGCAGCCAACTCATATCGGGAGGGCGCAATCAGCCCCAGCATTTT; CDR3: CASSQLISGGRNQPQHF
D: TRBD2; V: TRBV5-1; size: -; J: TRBJ2-2; DNA: TGCGCCAGCAGCCCCAGTAGCGGGAGGGCCGGTGGAGTCGGGGAGCTGTTTTTT; CDR3: CASSPSSGRAGGVGELFF
D: TRBD1; V: TRBV27; size: -; J: TRBJ2-3; DNA: TGTGCCAGCAGTTTACCGGGACAGGGGGCAGATACGCAGTATTTT; CDR3: CASSLPGQGADTQYF
D: TRBD1; V: TRBV4-1; size: -; J: TRBJ2-1; DNA: TGCGCCAGCAGCCATTCACAGGGGAGCTCCTACAATGAGCAGTTCTTC; CDR3: CASSHSQGSSYNEQFF
D: TRBD1; V: TRBV20-1; size: -; J: TRBJ1-2; DNA: TGCAGTGCTAGTATCCCGGGACAGGGCCTGTATGGCTACACCTTC; CDR3: CSASIPGQGLYGYTF
D: TRBD2; V: TRBV19; size: -; J: TRBJ2-1; DNA: TGTGCCAGTAGTATTCGACTAGCGGGAGCCGAGCAGTTCTTC; CDR3: CASSIRLAGAEQFF
D: TRBD2; V: TRBV5-4; size: -; J: TRBJ2-7; DNA: TGTGCCAGCAGCGGAACTAGCGGGAGGATCTACGAGCAGTACTTC; CDR3: CASSGTSGRIYEQYF